Given below is one T cell receptor (beta chain) in context. The antigen is undetermined. Specified treatment: around 19 received Ad26.COV2.S at low or high dose, single or two shots; several received placebo; per-sample allocation not given. All samples were drawn on day 63, counting from the first vaccine or placebo injection. The individual, an adult aged 18-55 years, was a donor in Boston. Trimming pared 7 bases from V and 1 base from J, leaving 11 bases between. Germline V gene data show CDR1 as SGHRS and CDR2 as YFSETQ. The CDR3 sequence is 13 residues long. These data originate in a study of Ad26.COV2.S vaccination and SARS-CoV-2 variants. Study-level background: Participant was drawn from the COV1001 Ad26.COV2.S trial arm. Recipients of Ad26.COV2.S got it intramuscularly, once or twice 56 days apart. Study observations and caveats: Placebo and vaccine recipients had non-spike TCR breadth that was similar.

Profiling relied on immunoSEQ multiplex PCR, and the TCRdb table lists in-frame clones only, not all of them. The table shows 250,000 or so clones, with around 88% occurring only once. This clonotype was obtained from a person aged 18-60 years who received the Ad26.COV2.S COVID-19 vaccine or a placebo. The chain couples TRBV5-1 to TRBJ1-1; D is unclear. The sample in question was peripheral blood, obtained in a trial of Ad26.COV2.S vaccine versus placebo. CDR3: CASANGPNTEAFF. The CDR3, as DNA: TGCGCCAGCGCCAACGGACCGAACACTGAAGCTTTCTTT. The entire variable domain, with the rest obtained from reference TRBV5-1 and TRBJ1-1, is as follows: KAGVTQTPRYLIKTRGQQVTLSCSPISGHRSVSWYQQTPGQGLQFLFEYFSETQRNKGNFPGRFSGRQFSNSRSEMNVSTLELGDSALYLCASANGPNTEAFFGQGTRLTVV.